The source of this TCR beta chain is a study of beta chain features in type 1 diabetes. Comments on this clone: Its specificity is unknown.

Every isolated RNA sample was fully reverse transcribed, so sequencing captured expressed TCRB transcripts. Repertoires were generated with immunoSEQ multiplex PCR, while TCRdb's copy carries only in-frame clones and drops some. The sample contains some 270,000 clones, about 8.5% of which appear only once. General study points: No resolution was reached here on whether HLA type influences TCRB rearrangement. Type 1 diabetes patients showed fewer insertions and more deletions at VDJ junctions.

The clonotype originates from a woman under 30 in good health. The specimen was central memory CD4+ T cells from blood.

The chain's CDR3 is CASQGQVADTQYF. The CDR3 nucleotides are TGTGCCAGCCAGGGACAGGTCGCTGATACGCAGTATTTT. The chain recombines TRBV18 with TRBJ2-3, with 8 bases lining up with TRBD1. Germline V gene sequence: CDR1 KGHSH, CDR2 LQKENI. V shed 8 bases and J 6 bases; nucleotides not matched to a gene: 7. The CDR3 runs to 13 residues.